This T cell receptor (beta chain) is from a study of blood T cell repertoires in COVID-19. Background on the study: COVID-19 samples from acute and convalescent phases originated in the United States, Italy and Spain.

Original handling: Amplified reference gene primers provided the basis for estimating nucleated cell counts. Clones were read by immunoSEQ multiplex PCR, and TCRdb kept only the in-frame ones, dropping some. The DNA gave D and trimming, while V, J and clone size come from that table. The top ten clones hold 12% of a sample with roughly 200,000 clones, around four fifths of them seen once. Germline assignment: CDR1 SGHTA and CDR2 FQGNSA. The CDR3 loop spans 16 amino acids. V was shortened by 0 bases and J by 2 bases, with 13 bases between the two germline ends. The sequencing input was PBMCs or T cells enriched from blood (not recorded which). The source is a man between 35 and 55 years old who had recovered from COVID-19. The chain couples TRBV7-2 to TRBJ1-2; a possible D gene is TRBD1 (6 bases). CDR3 coding DNA: TGTGCCAGCAGCTTAGCACCTCAGGGGCGAAACTATGGCTACACCTTC. Translating gives CASSLAPQGRNYGYTF.